The 8 T cell receptor beta chains listed next were all sequenced from one sample in a study of regulatory T cells in long-lasting Graves disease. The time point was: persistent/refractory GD, antithyroid drugs over 5 years with positive TRAb. The authors made the TCR library using RNA they extracted from PBMCs. Libraries of TCR beta came from iRepertoire HTBI primers plus Arm-PCR of CDR3 regions. From the multiplex PCR reads, TCRdb called clonotypes with MiXCR, one entry per CDR3 protein. This table has 650,000 to 850,000 distinct CDR3 sequences, 30% appearing once. The source was peripheral blood mononuclear cells (PBMCs), collected when the disease was refractory, from a patient treated with antithyroid drugs. The source of these receptors is a female donor with Graves disease.

This clonotype was counted only a few times. The chain uses TRBV6-5 and TRBJ1-5, with no clear D. Germline CDR1 and CDR2: MNHEY and SVGAGI. The CDR3 has 13 amino acids. V was pared by 2 bases and J by 5 bases, with 7 bases between. The CDR3 coding sequence is TGTGCCAGCAGTTACAACCCCGATCAGCCCCAGCATTTT. Translation gives CASSYNPDQPQHF.

This clonotype came up a few times. The J gene is TRBJ1-6, the V gene TRBV7-2; maybe TRBD1 (6 bases). The germline V and J ends were trimmed by 0 bases and 14 bases, with 17 bases remaining between them. Germline V gene data show CDR1 as SGHTA and CDR2 as FQGNSA. The CDR3 length is 15 residues. CDR3 sequence reads: CASSLAGTRIAALHF. DNA for the CDR3: TGTGCCAGCAGCTTAGCGGGGACACGGATCGCGGCCCTCCACTTT.

This clonotype was seen once. The gene calls are TRBV5-1 and TRBJ2-7; TRBD1 agrees at 9 bases. With V trimmed by 4 bases and J by 4 bases, 12 bases remained unmatched. Germline lookup yields CDR1 SGHRS and CDR2 YFSETQ. The CDR3 has 16 residues. In DNA, the CDR3 is TGCGCCAGCAGCCCCCCCTCCGGGACAGGGTCTTACGAGCAGTACTTC. Protein sequence: CASSPPSGTGSYEQYF.

This CDR3 reads CSVLLSIIGTDTQYF. For the CDR3, the DNA is TGCAGCGTTCTCCTGAGTATTATTGGCACAGATACGCAGTATTTT. The V and J genes are TRBV29-1 and TRBJ2-3; unclear D gene. Per the germline V gene, CDR1 is SQVTM and CDR2 is ANQGSEA. The CDR3 has 15 amino acids. Trimming took off 5 bases at V and 1 base at J, with 16 bases between the two ends.

This clonotype occurred a few times. The rearrangement uses TRBV25-1 and TRBJ2-5; no clear D gene. V was pared by 0 bases and J by 0 bases, with 8 bases between. Per germline, CDR1 MGHDK and CDR2 SYGVNS. The CDR3 has 15 amino acids. The CDR3 nucleotides are TGTGCCAGCAGTGAATATACCGGGTACCAAGAGACCCAGTACTTC. Residues: CASSEYTGYQETQYF.

This rearrangement joins TRBV12-3 or TRBV12-4 to TRBJ2-2; 10 nucleotides match TRBD2. J lost 8 bases, V lost 6 bases, and 12 bases had no gene match. CDR3 length equals 16 residues. In nucleotides, the CDR3 is TGTGCCAGCAGCCTCCGAGCGGGAGGGCCGAGTGGGGAGCTGTTTTTT. It specifies CASSLRAGGPSGELFF.

There are many counts of this clonotype. V gene TRBV5-1 combines with J gene TRBJ2-2, with no clear D. CDR3 length equals 16 residues. Per germline, CDR1 SGHRS and CDR2 YFSETQ. V was pared by 0 bases and J by 3 bases, with 12 bases between. CDR3 in DNA: TGCGCCAGCAGCTTGGTTTCGCGTGTGGACACCGGGGAGCTGTTTTTT. This codes for CASSLVSRVDTGELFF. Looking up the rest from reference TRBV5-1 and TRBJ2-2 gives the full variable domain: KAGVTQTPRYLIKTRGQQVTLSCSPISGHRSVSWYQQTPGQGLQFLFEYFSETQRNKGNFPGRFSGRQFSNSRSEMNVSTLELGDSALYLCASSLVSRVDTGELFFGEGSRLTVL.

This clonotype was recorded a few times. Compared with germline, one end of the junction differs, possibly owing to a read error. V is TRBV12-3 or TRBV12-4 and J is TRBJ1-1, with D unresolved. The length of the CDR3 is 10 residues. CDR3 nucleotides: TGTGCCAACACGGGAACTGGAGCTTTCTTT. This gives the protein CANTGTGAFF.